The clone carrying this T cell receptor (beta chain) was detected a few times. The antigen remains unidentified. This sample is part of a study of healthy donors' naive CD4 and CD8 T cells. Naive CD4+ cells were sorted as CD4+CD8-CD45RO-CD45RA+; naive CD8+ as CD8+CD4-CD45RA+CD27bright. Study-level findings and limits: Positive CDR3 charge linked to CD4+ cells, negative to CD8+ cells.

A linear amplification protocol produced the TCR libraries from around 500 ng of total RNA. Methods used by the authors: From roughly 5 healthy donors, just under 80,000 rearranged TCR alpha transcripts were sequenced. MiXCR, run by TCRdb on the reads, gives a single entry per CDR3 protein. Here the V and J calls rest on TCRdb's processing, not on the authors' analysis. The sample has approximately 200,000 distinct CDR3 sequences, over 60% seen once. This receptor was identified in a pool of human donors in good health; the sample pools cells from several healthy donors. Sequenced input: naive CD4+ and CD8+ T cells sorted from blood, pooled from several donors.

The CDR3 nucleotides are TGTGCCAGCCGCCAACTAGGGCCCCAAGAGACCCAGTACTTC. Translation: CASRQLGPQETQYF. The chain recombines TRBV6-6 with TRBJ2-5, with a weak D call TRBD2 (5 bases). Per the germline V gene, CDR1 is MNHNY and CDR2 is SVGAGI (reference sequence). Between the trimmed V and J ends, which lost 8 bases and 1 base, there was a span of 14 bases. The CDR3 extends over 14 amino acids.